The 11 T cell receptor beta chains presented below share a single source sample, sequenced in a study of cytomegalovirus exposure and HLA in healthy donors. The study ran its PCR with 60 Vbeta and 13 Jbeta primers. Measured with immunoSEQ multiplex PCR; TCRdb has only the in-frame clones, and not every one. The sample has about 100,000 clones, around 80% seen once. Sequencing used PBMCs. The receptors were gathered from a woman in her forties or fifties in good health and CMV-seropositive.

This chain joins TRBV18 and TRBJ2-1; 12 bases match TRBD2. V dropped 4 bases and J dropped 0; count of bases not matched to a gene: 4. Looked up from germline, CDR1 is KGHSH and CDR2 is LQKENI. This CDR3 region has 17 residues. The CDR3 nucleotides read TGTGCCAGCTCACTAAAGACTAGCGGGAGCTCCTACAATGAGCAGTTCTTC. It yields the protein CASSLKTSGSSYNEQFF.

The gene calls are TRBV14 and TRBJ1-4; 8 positions match TRBD1. CDR1 is SGHDN and CDR2 is FVKESK in the germline V gene. Unmatched junction bases numbered 6, after V lost 4 bases and J lost 5 bases. The CDR3 consists of 15 residues. Here the CDR3 DNA reads TGTGCCAGCAGCCCCGGACAGGGCAGGAATGAAAAACTGTTTTTT. Protein product: CASSPGQGRNEKLFF.

This clone came up once. The J gene is TRBJ2-3, the V gene TRBV19; the match to TRBD2 covers 7 bases. The CDR3 runs to 14 residues. Germline V gene data show CDR1 as LNHDA and CDR2 as SQIVND (reference sequence). The V and J ends lost 6 bases and 4 bases, in that order; junction bases with no gene match: 7. The CDR3: CASRASGTADTQYF. CDR3 DNA sequence: TGTGCCAGTAGGGCGAGCGGGACCGCAGATACGCAGTATTTT. The complete variable domain, with remaining parts taken from reference TRBV19 and TRBJ2-3, reads DGGITQSPKYLFRKEGQNVTLSCEQNLNHDAMYWYRQDPGQGLRLIYYSQIVNDFQKGDIAEGYSVSREKKESFPLTVTSAQKNPTAFYLCASRASGTADTQYFGPGTRLTVL.

This clone was detected once. V and J are TRBV5-5 and TRBJ1-1; D might be TRBD1 (5 bases). Trimming removed 2 bases from V and 5 bases from J, with 10 bases in between. Germline V CDR1 and CDR2: SGHKS, YYEKEE (reference sequence). This CDR3 region has 13 residues. For the CDR3, the DNA is TGTGCCAGCAGCTTTTGGGGCGGTACTGAAGCTTTCTTT. As protein: CASSFWGGTEAFF.

The chain has TRBV11-3 and TRBJ2-7; TRBD2 matches at 10 bases. With 5 bases clipped from V and 5 bases from J, the junction kept 9 bases outside the gene matches. Germline assignment: CDR1 SGHNT and CDR2 YENEEA. This CDR3 has 15 amino acids. The CDR3 DNA reads TGTGCCAGCAGCCGGGGGACTAGCGCGGACCACGAGCAGTACTTC. It is translated as CASSRGTSADHEQYF.

This clone appeared a few times. Additional DNA sequences in this sample encode the identical CDR3. The chain uses TRBV27 and TRBJ2-3; the match to TRBD2 covers 11 bases. The junction had 18 bases not matched to a gene; V was cut back by 5 bases and J by 2 bases. The CDR3 extends over 20 amino acids. Germline CDR1 and CDR2: MNHEY and SMNVEV (reference sequence). The CDR3 DNA reads as TGTGCCAGCAGTAGTTTGAAAAGACTAGCGGGATTAGACCCCACAGATACGCAGTATTTT. Amino acid sequence: CASSSLKRLAGLDPTDTQYF.

A word on this clone: At the DNA level, this CDR3 is encoded by other sequences in the same sample as well. The rearrangement joins TRBV18 to TRBJ1-1; unclear D gene. The germline V gene has CDR1 KGHSH and CDR2 LQKENI. The CDR3 sequence is 13 residues long. V was trimmed by 1 base and J by 1 base, leaving 4 bases between them. CDR3 in DNA: TGTGCCAGCTCACCACGACAGAACACTGAAGCTTTCTTT. This gives the protein CASSPRQNTEAFF. The full variable domain, with the rest looked up from reference TRBV18 and TRBJ1-1, is NAGVMQNPRHLVRRRGQEARLRCSPMKGHSHVYWYRQLPEEGLKFMVYLQKENIIDESGMPKERFSAEFPKEGPSILRIQQVVRGDSAAYFCASSPRQNTEAFFGQGTRLTVV.

V usage is TRBV5-1 and J usage is TRBJ2-4, with D maybe TRBD2 (6 bases). V was pared by 0 bases and J by 5 bases, with 12 bases between. This CDR3 has 15 residues. Germline values: CDR1 SGHRS, CDR2 YFSETQ. CDR3 sequence reads: CASSLDPGVENIQYF. In nucleotides, the CDR3 is TGCGCCAGCAGCTTGGACCCGGGGGTCGAAAACATTCAGTACTTC.

The chain carries TRBV7-9 and TRBJ2-1, with 13 bases fitting TRBD2. The CDR3 consists of 15 residues. The junction had 6 bases not matched to a gene; V was cut back by 5 bases and J by 8 bases. Germline assignment: CDR1 SEHNR and CDR2 FQNEAQ (reference sequence). This chain's CDR3 is CASSHGTSGIHEQFF. The CDR3 coding sequence is TGTGCCAGCAGCCATGGGACTAGCGGGATCCATGAGCAGTTCTTC.

This clone was seen only once. The gene calls are TRBV25-1 and TRBJ1-2; TRBD1 matches 8 bases. Germline V lookup: CDR1 MGHDK, CDR2 SYGVNS. Unmatched junction bases numbered 13, after V lost 4 bases and J lost 0 bases. This CDR3 is 18 amino acids long. The chain's CDR3 is CASSADLTGVGSNYGYTF. In DNA form, the CDR3 reads TGTGCCAGCAGTGCCGACCTGACAGGGGTCGGATCTAACTATGGCTACACCTTC.

A single count supports this clone. V is TRBV9 and J is TRBJ2-1; D is possibly TRBD2 (6 bases). Trimming stripped 4 bases from V and 4 bases from J, with 18 bases between. Per the germline V gene, CDR1 is SGDLS and CDR2 is YYNGEE. This CDR3 is built from 16 residues. This CDR3 is CASSPPVGGAYNEQFF. CDR3 nucleotides: TGTGCCAGCAGCCCCCCGGTCGGCGGGGCGTACAATGAGCAGTTCTTC. Full variable domain (outside the CDR3, taken from reference TRBV9 and TRBJ2-1): DSGVTQTPKHLITATGQRVTLRCSPRSGDLSVYWYQQSLDQGLQFLIQYYNGEERAKGNILERFSAQQFPDLHSELNLSSLELGDSALYFCASSPPVGGAYNEQFFGPGTRLTVL.